The 22 T cell receptor beta chains below all came from one sample that was sequenced in a study of cytomegalovirus exposure and HLA in healthy donors. Repertoires were generated with immunoSEQ multiplex PCR, while TCRdb's copy carries only in-frame clones and drops some. This sample carries fewer than 400,000 clones, roughly 89% of them seen once, and the ten largest clones take about 0.8%. Sequencing used PBMCs. Receptor source: a woman under 30 in good health and CMV-seronegative.

The genes are TRBV5-1 and TRBJ2-1; D gene uncertain. Germline-derived CDR1 and CDR2 are SGHRS and YFSETQ. CDR3 length: 12 amino acids. V lost 0 bases to trimming and J lost 7 bases, with 5 bases between them. The CDR3 DNA follows: TGCGCCAGCAGCTTGGCCAGGAATGAGCAGTTCTTC. It is translated as CASSLARNEQFF. Combining the CDR3 with reference TRBV5-1 and TRBJ2-1 gives the whole variable domain KAGVTQTPRYLIKTRGQQVTLSCSPISGHRSVSWYQQTPGQGLQFLFEYFSETQRNKGNFPGRFSGRQFSNSRSEMNVSTLELGDSALYLCASSLARNEQFFGPGTRLTVL.

The chain has TRBV29-1 and TRBJ2-1; 11 bases map to TRBD2. The CDR3 length is 16 residues. Germline V gene lookup returns CDR1 SQVTM and CDR2 ANQGSEA. Losses at the gene ends were 7 bases for V and 0 bases for J; bases not matched to a gene: 8. The CDR3 nucleotides read TGCAGCGGTGATGGGACTAGCGGTAGCTCCTACAATGAGCAGTTCTTC. The encoded protein is CSGDGTSGSSYNEQFF.

The gene calls are TRBV9 and TRBJ2-6; 10 positions agree with TRBD1. Trimming removed 4 bases from V and 4 bases from J; junction bases left unmatched: 5. The CDR3 totals 16 residues. The germline CDR1 and CDR2 sequences are SGDLS and YYNGEE. Here the CDR3 reads CASSPGTGAGANVLTF. As DNA, the CDR3 is TGTGCCAGCAGCCCAGGGACAGGGGCCGGGGCCAACGTCCTGACTTTC.

The V call is TRBV10-3, the J call TRBJ2-7; possible D gene TRBD2, 6 bases. Trimming stripped 8 bases from V and 9 bases from J, with 23 bases between. Germline V gene data show CDR1 as ENHRY and CDR2 as SYGVKD. The CDR3 has 14 residues. CDR3 nucleotides: TGTGCCATCGCCCCGGGACTGGACCTCTCGGTGCAGTACTTC. Protein: CAIAPGLDLSVQYF.

The rearrangement joins TRBV18 to TRBJ2-1, with 9 bases matching TRBD2. CDR1 and CDR2 (germline): KGHSH, LQKENI. The CDR3 runs to 20 residues. V gave up 4 bases and J gave up 6 bases; unmatched junction bases: 22. CDR3 sequence (DNA): TGTGCCAGCTCACTAGAGACGGGACTAGCAATACCCGGTAGGTCCAATGAGCAGTTCTTC. This codes for CASSLETGLAIPGRSNEQFF.

This clone appeared a single time. CDR3 coding DNA: TGCAGCGCATTGGACAGTACGATCTACGAGCAGTACTTC. Its translation is CSALDSTIYEQYF. The gene calls are TRBV29-1 and TRBJ2-7; D might be TRBD1 (6 bases). Between the trimmed V and J ends, which lost 7 bases and 3 bases, there was a span of 16 bases. This CDR3 has 13 amino acids. Looked up from germline, CDR1 is SQVTM and CDR2 is ANQGSEA.

The rearrangement links TRBV28 to TRBJ2-2; 9 bases fit TRBD1. The CDR3 loop spans 15 amino acids. J gave up 6 bases and V 6 bases, and 8 bases lay outside the gene matches. From germline, CDR1 is MDHEN and CDR2 SYDVKM. This CDR3 reads CASRNRGLFAGELFF. In nucleotides, the CDR3 is TGTGCCAGCAGGAACAGGGGGCTATTCGCCGGGGAGCTGTTTTTT.

The chain joins TRBV11-2 to TRBJ2-1; 13 nucleotides match TRBD2. This CDR3 is 15 amino acids long. Germline CDR1 SGHAT, CDR2 FQNNGV. V shed 5 bases and J 5 bases; nucleotides not matched to a gene: 3. CDR3 DNA: TGTGCCAGCAGCAAGACTAGCGGGGGGAACAATGAGCAGTTCTTC. Translating it yields CASSKTSGGNNEQFF.

The chain combines TRBV5-6 with TRBJ2-2; 14 positions agree with TRBD2. Per germline, CDR1 SGHDT and CDR2 YYEEEE. The V gene end was trimmed by 7 bases and the J gene end by 1 base; junction bases not matched to a gene: 3. The CDR3 totals 16 residues. CDR3 nucleotide sequence: TGTGCCAGCGGCGGGACTAGCGGGGGGAACACCGGGGAGCTGTTTTTT. This codes for CASGGTSGGNTGELFF.

V and J are TRBV4-3 and TRBJ2-7, with D maybe TRBD2 (6 bases). This CDR3 comprises 13 residues. Germline lookup yields CDR1 LGHNA and CDR2 YSLEER. V was trimmed by 4 bases and J by 3 bases, leaving 10 bases between them. The CDR3 loop reads CASSPWGGYEQYF. For the CDR3, the DNA is TGCGCCAGCAGCCCCTGGGGAGGCTACGAGCAGTACTTC.

The chain employs TRBV6-6 and TRBJ2-7, with TRBD2 identical over 9 bases. The CDR3 covers 12 residues. V shed 7 bases, J shed 9 bases, and the junction held 7 bases outside the gene matches. The germline CDR1 and CDR2 sequences are MNHNY and SVGAGI (reference sequence). The CDR3 protein is CASMIAGEVQYF. Here the CDR3 DNA reads TGTGCCAGCATGATAGCGGGAGAGGTGCAGTACTTC.

This clone was seen just once. This sequence joins TRBV7-6 and TRBJ1-5, with D tentatively TRBD1 (5 bases). This CDR3 is 15 amino acids long. The germline V gene encodes CDR1 SGHVS and CDR2 FNYEAQ. The V end was cut by 1 base, the J end by 7 bases, with 14 bases between. DNA for the CDR3: TGTGCCAGCAGCTTAGATGGGTCAGGGCCACAGCCCCAGCATTTT. Translating gives CASSLDGSGPQPQHF.

CDR3 DNA sequence: TGTGCCAGCAGCCGGGGGGAGGTAACCGGGGAGCTGTTTTTT. Encoded protein: CASSRGEVTGELFF. This chain links TRBV11-3 with TRBJ2-2; 7 nucleotides agree with TRBD2. Germline V CDR1 and CDR2: SGHNT, YENEEA. The CDR3 runs 14 residues. V shed 5 bases and J 5 bases; nucleotides not matched to a gene: 5.

The chain recombines TRBV27 with TRBJ2-1, with 8 bases fitting TRBD2. Trimming cost V 6 bases and J 0 bases; bases outside gene matches: 10. The CDR3 has 17 amino acids. The V gene's germline CDR1 is MNHEY and CDR2 SMNVEV (reference sequence). Here the CDR3 DNA reads TGTGCCAGCAGCGGGGCCCAAAGCGGGAGCTCCTACAATGAGCAGTTCTTC. Residues: CASSGAQSGSSYNEQFF.

This chain joins TRBV4-1 and TRBJ1-2; unclear D gene. The V end was cut by 2 bases, the J end by 8 bases, with 15 bases between. This CDR3 comprises 14 residues. Germline assignment: CDR1 MGHRA and CDR2 YSYEKL. In nucleotides, the CDR3 is TGCGCCAGCAGCCAAAAAGAGGGAGTATCGGGCTACACCTTC. Translating gives CASSQKEGVSGYTF.

Written as DNA, the CDR3 is TGTGCCAGCAGTTCGCAGGGGGTAAACAATGAGCAGTTCTTC. It is translated as CASSSQGVNNEQFF. The chain carries TRBV6-5 and TRBJ2-1; 7 nucleotides match TRBD1. CDR3 size: 14 residues. The trim removed 4 bases at V and 5 bases at J, leaving 5 bases unmatched. The V gene's germline CDR1 is MNHEY and CDR2 SVGAGI.

The V gene is TRBV2, the J gene TRBJ2-1, with D possibly TRBD1 on 5 matching bases. Germline values: CDR1 SNHLY, CDR2 FYNNEI. V dropped 11 bases and J dropped 0 bases, with 14 bases sitting between them. The CDR3 runs 14 residues. The DNA of the CDR3 is TGTGCCGGGCGACAGTTGAGCTCCTACAATGAGCAGTTCTTC. It specifies CAGRQLSSYNEQFF.

The CDR3 nucleotides read TGTGCCAGCAGCTTGGCAGTCCCCCGGCGGCCCGGGGAGCTGTTTTTT. Translated, it gives CASSLAVPRRPGELFF. The rearrangement uses TRBV5-4 and TRBJ2-2; D unresolved. Germline V gives CDR1 SGHNT, CDR2 YYREEE (reference sequence). V lost 0 bases, J lost 6 bases, and 15 bases lay in between. CDR3 length: 16 amino acids.

V gene TRBV7-3 combines with J gene TRBJ2-7, with 8 bases fitting TRBD2. This CDR3 has 13 amino acids. V lost 5 bases, J lost 6 bases, and 6 bases stayed unmatched. The germline gives CDR1 SGHTA, CDR2 FQGTGA. CDR3 nucleotides: TGTGCCAGCAGCCCTAGGGCGGGAGGCGAGCAGTACTTC. It translates to CASSPRAGGEQYF.

V usage is TRBV9 and J usage is TRBJ1-1; maybe TRBD1 (6 bases). Germline V gene sequence: CDR1 SGDLS, CDR2 YYNGEE. V dropped 0 bases and J dropped 4 bases, with 19 bases sitting between them. The CDR3 runs to 17 residues. The CDR3 sequence is CASSVGDRPWVSTEAFF. The DNA for the CDR3 is TGTGCCAGCAGCGTAGGAGACAGGCCTTGGGTGAGCACTGAAGCTTTCTTT.

This sequence joins TRBV27 and TRBJ2-7; D might be TRBD1 (6 bases). Germline CDR1 is MNHEY and CDR2 is SMNVEV (reference sequence). V was clipped by 3 bases and J by 6 bases, with 15 bases between them. The CDR3 extends over 14 amino acids. Here the CDR3 reads CASSLVNRASEQYF. Here the CDR3 DNA reads TGTGCCAGCAGTTTGGTCAACAGGGCTAGCGAGCAGTACTTC.

The chain employs TRBV4-3 and TRBJ2-1; possibly TRBD2 for D (6 bases). Germline values: CDR1 LGHNA, CDR2 YSLEER. The CDR3 consists of 16 residues. The V end lost 0 bases, the J end lost 1 base, and 10 bases lay between the germline ends. CDR3 amino acids: CASSQEWGESYNEQFF. The CDR3 DNA sequence: TGCGCCAGCAGCCAAGAGTGGGGGGAATCCTACAATGAGCAGTTCTTC.